The 24 T cell receptor beta chains below were found in one sample sequenced in a study of T cell responses to AZD1222 COVID-19 vaccine. Assay: immunoSEQ multiplex PCR; the TCRdb copy retains only in-frame clones and omits some. The profile covers around 80,000 clones, with around nine tenths appearing a single time and approximately 1.3% taken by the ten largest. The starting material was peripheral blood, obtained 28 days after the second AZD1222 dose. These receptors all come from an adult who received the AZD1222 COVID-19 vaccine.

The chain carries TRBV30 and TRBJ1-5; D is possibly TRBD1 (6 bases). V was trimmed by 4 bases and J by 5 bases, leaving 15 bases between them. Germline V gene lookup returns CDR1 GTSNPN and CDR2 SVGIG (reference sequence). The CDR3 covers 14 residues. This chain's CDR3 is CAWNRGGWDQPQHF. The CDR3 DNA reads TGTGCCTGGAACCGAGGGGGTTGGGATCAGCCCCAGCATTTT. The full variable domain, completed using reference TRBV30 and TRBJ1-5, is SQTIHQWPATLVQPVGSPLSLECTVEGTSNPNLYWYRQAAGRGLQLLFYSVGIGQISSEVPQNLSASRPQDRQFILSSKKLLLSDSGFYLCAWNRGGWDQPQHFGDGTRLSIL.

V and J are TRBV29-1 and TRBJ2-1, with D perhaps given as TRBD1 or TRBD2 (5 bases each). The germline V gene has CDR1 SQVTM and CDR2 ANQGSEA. Trimming left V 1 base short and J 7 bases short, with 17 bases between. This CDR3 has 15 residues. The CDR3 region is CSVEGAGAGRNEQFF. CDR3 coding DNA: TGCAGCGTTGAAGGGGCCGGCGCAGGGAGAAATGAGCAGTTCTTC.

This clone was seen only once. The J gene is TRBJ2-3, the V gene TRBV11-2; D is undetermined. The CDR3 runs to 10 residues. The germline V gene has CDR1 SGHAT and CDR2 FQNNGV. V lost 11 bases and J lost 1, with 4 bases in between. The CDR3: CAAGTDTQYF. The CDR3 DNA follows: TGTGCCGCGGGCACAGATACGCAGTATTTT.

The chain couples TRBV7-2 to TRBJ1-2; 10 bases fit TRBD1. This CDR3 is 17 amino acids long. With V trimmed by 5 bases and J by 5 bases, 14 bases remained unmatched. The germline gives CDR1 SGHTA, CDR2 FQGNSA. As DNA, the CDR3 is TGTGCCAGCAGCCTTGGGACAGGGGAAACTGGTAGTTATGGCTACACCTTC. This sequence encodes CASSLGTGETGSYGYTF.

V is TRBV6-5 and J is TRBJ1-1, with D hard to call. The CDR3 totals 13 residues. Trimming stripped 6 bases from V and 1 base from J, with 9 bases between. The germline gives CDR1 MNHEY, CDR2 SVGAGI. The CDR3 coding sequence is TGTGCCAGCAGGCCCACAGAGAACACTGAAGCTTTCTTT. It translates to CASRPTENTEAFF.

The chain carries TRBV10-3 and TRBJ2-3, with 8 bases lining up with TRBD2. This CDR3 is 17 amino acids long. Germline lookup yields CDR1 ENHRY and CDR2 SYGVKD. V was pared by 5 bases and J by 4 bases, with 14 bases of the junction left unmatched. The CDR3 spells CAISRTGGLGGADTQYF. CDR3 sequence (DNA): TGTGCCATCAGTCGGACGGGAGGGCTAGGGGGGGCAGATACGCAGTATTTT.

This chain links TRBV4-1 with TRBJ1-6; D is undetermined. Trimming removed 1 base at V and 7 bases at J, with 11 bases between. Germline-derived CDR1 and CDR2 are MGHRA and YSYEKL. The CDR3 is 15 residues long. The CDR3 DNA is TGCGCCAGCAGCCAAGTTGCAGTTCTGAATTCACCCCTCCACTTT. Translated, it gives CASSQVAVLNSPLHF.

CDR3 coding DNA: TGTGCCAGCAGCCAAAAATTCGGTGAAGCTTTCTTT. Translated: CASSQKFGEAFF. The genes are TRBV14 and TRBJ1-1; no reliable D call. Germline V gene lookup returns CDR1 SGHDN and CDR2 FVKESK. V shed 2 bases and J shed 7 bases, with 8 bases lying between them. The CDR3 is made up of 12 amino acids. Together with reference TRBV14 and TRBJ1-1, the CDR3 gives the full variable domain: EAGVTQFPSHSVIEKGQTVTLRCDPISGHDNLYWYRRVMGKEIKFLLHFVKESKQDESGMPNNRFLAERTGGTYSTLKVQPAELEDSGVYFCASSQKFGEAFFGQGTRLTVV.

This rearrangement joins TRBV9 to TRBJ2-3; 8 nucleotides agree with TRBD2. Looked up from germline, CDR1 is SGDLS and CDR2 is YYNGEE. The V gene end was trimmed by 2 bases and the J gene end by 0 bases; junction bases not matched to a gene: 8. The CDR3 is made up of 17 amino acids. In DNA, the CDR3 is TGTGCCAGCAGCGTCCTAGCGGGTACCTCTAGCACAGATACGCAGTATTTT. Amino acids: CASSVLAGTSSTDTQYF.

This sequence joins TRBV4-1 and TRBJ1-6; D gene unclear. The CDR3 spans 19 residues. Between the trimmed V and J ends, which lost 1 base and 0 bases, there was a span of 16 bases. Germline CDR1 MGHRA, CDR2 YSYEKL. The CDR3, as DNA: TGCGCCAGCAGCCAAGGAAACGGGAAGAAGAGCTCCTATAATTCACCCCTCCACTTT. Protein sequence: CASSQGNGKKSSYNSPLHF.

V is TRBV4-1 and J is TRBJ2-1, with 8 nucleotides matching TRBD2. This CDR3 region has 15 residues. Germline CDR1 MGHRA, CDR2 YSYEKL. The V gene end was trimmed by 0 bases and the J gene end by 15 bases; junction bases not matched to a gene: 13. This CDR3 reads CASSQDAVAGMIRFF. CDR3 nucleotides: TGCGCCAGCAGCCAAGATGCGGTAGCGGGAATGATTAGGTTCTTC.

The chain joins TRBV19 to TRBJ2-7; D not resolved. The CDR3 has 12 residues. Trimming stripped 6 bases from V and 3 bases from J, with 9 bases between. Germline V gene sequence: CDR1 LNHDA, CDR2 SQIVND (reference sequence). The CDR3 nucleotides read TGTGCCAGTAGCCCCGGGCGCTACGAGCAGTACTTC. It specifies CASSPGRYEQYF.

The rearrangement joins TRBV19 to TRBJ1-1, with D maybe TRBD1 (5 bases). In germline, CDR1 is LNHDA, CDR2 SQIVND (reference sequence). The CDR3 runs to 11 residues. Trimming left V 5 bases short and J 11 bases short, with 12 bases between. In nucleotides, the CDR3 is TGTGCCAGTAGTGTACAGGTTAGGGCTTTCTTT. Translation: CASSVQVRAFF. Full variable domain (outside the CDR3, taken from reference TRBV19 and TRBJ1-1): DGGITQSPKYLFRKEGQNVTLSCEQNLNHDAMYWYRQDPGQGLRLIYYSQIVNDFQKGDIAEGYSVSREKKESFPLTVTSAQKNPTAFYLCASSVQVRAFFGQGTRLTVV.

This chain links TRBV10-3 with TRBJ2-7; no definite D call. The ends were cut back, 2 bases at V and 0 bases at J, with 17 bases in the middle. In germline, CDR1 is ENHRY, CDR2 SYGVKD. The CDR3 length is 17 residues. The CDR3 DNA sequence: TGTGCCATCAGTGAGCCAAACTCGGCCGGAAGCTCCTACGAGCAGTACTTC. Protein sequence: CAISEPNSAGSSYEQYF.

The chain is built from TRBV2 and TRBJ2-3; D is possibly TRBD1 or TRBD2 (5 bases each). The V end was cut by 1 base, the J end by 8 bases, with 13 bases between. Looked up from germline, CDR1 is SNHLY and CDR2 is FYNNEI. CDR3 length: 14 amino acids. The DNA of the CDR3 is TGTGCCAGCAGTGAAGGGGGCGGGTGGGTTACGCAGTATTTT. Encoded protein: CASSEGGGWVTQYF.

The chain combines TRBV4-2 with TRBJ1-5; D is possibly TRBD1 (5 bases). V was trimmed by 2 bases and J by 2 bases, leaving 10 bases between them. The CDR3 contains 15 residues. Germline CDR1 and CDR2: LGHNA and YNFKEQ. Written as DNA, the CDR3 is TGTGCCAGCAGCCAACAAGAAGGGGGCAATCAGCCCCAGCATTTT. Protein sequence: CASSQQEGGNQPQHF.

This chain uses TRBV19 with TRBJ1-1; 7 bases agree with TRBD1. V was clipped by 5 bases and J by 7 bases; unmatched bases: 10. Germline V gives CDR1 LNHDA, CDR2 SQIVND (reference sequence). This CDR3 is 14 amino acids long. This CDR3 reads CASSVGQSLLEAFF. The DNA of the CDR3 is TGTGCCAGTAGTGTGGGACAGAGTCTTCTTGAAGCTTTCTTT.

The chain has TRBV7-9 and TRBJ2-3; D gene ambiguous. The V and J ends lost 5 bases and 0 bases respectively, with 15 bases between them. CDR3 length equals 16 residues. The V gene's germline CDR1 is SEHNR and CDR2 FQNEAQ (reference sequence). The CDR3 DNA sequence: TGTGCCAGCAGCCCCATACGGAGTGCTAGCACAGATACGCAGTATTTT. It is translated as CASSPIRSASTDTQYF.

The CDR3 DNA reads as TGTGCCAGCACCATCGGGATTCAAGAGACCCAGTACTTC. Its protein product is CASTIGIQETQYF. The V gene is TRBV2, the J gene TRBJ2-5; possible D gene TRBD2, 5 bases. Between the trimmed V and J ends, which lost 7 bases and 2 bases, there was a span of 11 bases. The length of the CDR3 is 13 residues. From germline, CDR1 is SNHLY and CDR2 FYNNEI.

The V call is TRBV24-1, the J call TRBJ2-3; weak D call: TRBD1 (5 bases). Germline loops: CDR1 KGHDR, CDR2 SFDVKD. V was clipped by 5 bases and J by 0 bases, with 14 bases between them. This CDR3 is built from 16 residues. The CDR3 DNA follows: TGTGCCACCAGTGGGGCGGACACAACCAGCACAGATACGCAGTATTTT. Residues: CATSGADTTSTDTQYF.

This clone was counted a few times. The chain joins TRBV14 to TRBJ2-1; D may be TRBD2 (6 bases). CDR1 is SGHDN and CDR2 is FVKESK in the germline V gene. V gave up 1 base and J gave up 3 bases, with 19 bases separating them. This CDR3 region has 18 residues. The CDR3: CASSQVPSFGTLYNEQFF. CDR3 sequence (DNA): TGTGCCAGCAGCCAAGTCCCATCGTTTGGGACTCTCTACAATGAGCAGTTCTTC. Supplemented by reference TRBV14 and TRBJ2-1, the full variable domain reads EAGVTQFPSHSVIEKGQTVTLRCDPISGHDNLYWYRRVMGKEIKFLLHFVKESKQDESGMPNNRFLAERTGGTYSTLKVQPAELEDSGVYFCASSQVPSFGTLYNEQFFGPGTRLTVL.

V gene TRBV29-1 combines with J gene TRBJ2-1; D is unclear. Trimming removed 2 bases at V and 10 bases at J, with 12 bases between. Germline CDR1 and CDR2: SQVTM and ANQGSEA. The CDR3 runs 12 residues. The CDR3 DNA is TGCAGCGTTGAAAAGGGTGTGCAGGAGCAGTTCTTC. Protein sequence: CSVEKGVQEQFF.

The rearrangement joins TRBV12-3 or TRBV12-4 to TRBJ1-1, with D possibly being TRBD1 (5 bases). The CDR3 covers 13 residues. V was shortened by 3 bases and J by 11 bases, with 16 bases between the two germline ends. The DNA for the CDR3 is TGTGCCAGCAGTTTCGCGCCGGGAAACAGGGCTTTCTTT. Translating it yields CASSFAPGNRAFF.

In nucleotides, the CDR3 is TGTGCCAGTAGTCCACGGGGGAGCTCTGGAAACACCATATATTTT. Amino acid sequence: CASSPRGSSGNTIYF. The chain links TRBV19 to TRBJ1-3, with a possible D match to TRBD1 (5 bases). Germline-derived CDR1 and CDR2 are LNHDA and SQIVND (reference sequence). Trimming shortened V by 5 bases and J by 0 bases, and 11 bases separated the two germline ends. This CDR3 contains 15 residues.